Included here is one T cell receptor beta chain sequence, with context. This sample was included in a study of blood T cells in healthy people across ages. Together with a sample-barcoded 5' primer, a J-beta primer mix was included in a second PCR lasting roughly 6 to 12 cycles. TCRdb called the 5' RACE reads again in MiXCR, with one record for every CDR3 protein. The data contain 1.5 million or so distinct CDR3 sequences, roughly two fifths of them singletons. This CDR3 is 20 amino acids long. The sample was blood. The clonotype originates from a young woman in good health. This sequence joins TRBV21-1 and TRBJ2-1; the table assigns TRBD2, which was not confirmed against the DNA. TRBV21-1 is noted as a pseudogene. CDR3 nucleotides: TGTGCCAGCAGCAAAATGCCGAGTGTTGATGTGGGACTAGCGACAAATGAGCAGTTCTTC. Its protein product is CASSKMPSVDVGLATNEQFF.